Listed below are T cell receptor beta chains from one sample, sequenced in a study of cytomegalovirus exposure and HLA in healthy donors. Sequencing used immunoSEQ multiplex PCR; TCRdb keeps in-frame clones, though not all of them. This sample yields over 55,000 clones, of which about 87% are seen a single time; 1.4% belongs to the top ten. The sample was PBMCs. These receptors all come from a man between 18 and 35 years old in good health and CMV-seronegative. The CDR3 runs from the conserved cysteine through the conserved F or W. Fields, in order: clone size, D gene, J gene, CDR3 length, V gene, CDR3 DNA, CDR3 protein. D genes are given only for firm matches. Size tells how often a clone was seen (once, few, many) or the class of an expanded clone, and some rows leave it out.

. . TRBJ1-6 14 TRBV18 TGTGCCAGCTCCGTAGGCGACTGGTATTCACCCCTCCACTTT CASSVGDWYSPLHF
. . TRBJ2-7 14 TRBV6-5 TGTGCCAGCAGTGCTTACAGGACCTCCTACGAGCAGTACTTC CASSAYRTSYEQYF
. . TRBJ1-5 13 TRBV30 TGTGCCTGGAGTGCGTCTAGCAATCAGCCCCAGCATTTT CAWSASSNQPQHF
once . TRBJ2-1 12 TRBV7-2 TGTGCCAGCAGCTTAGGACTACTGCAGCAGTTCTTC CASSLGLLQQFF
. . TRBJ2-7 16 TRBV2 TGTGCCAGCAGGTACTACGTTTTGGCACAGGAATACGAGCAGTACTTC CASRYYVLAQEYEQYF
. TRBD2 TRBJ2-2 15 TRBV6-5 TGTGCCAGCAGTTACGCGACTAGCGGGTTCGGGGAGCTGTTTTTT CASSYATSGFGELFF
. . TRBJ2-7 12 TRBV27 TGTGCCAGCAGTCTACAGGGCGAAGAGCAGTACTTC CASSLQGEEQYF
. TRBD2 TRBJ2-3 15 TRBV7-2 TGTGCCAGCAGCAAAGGGCGGGGGGGCCGGGATACGCAGTATTTT CASSKGRGGRDTQYF
. TRBD1 TRBJ2-1 17 TRBV12-5 TGTGCTAGTGGTTTGGGGACAGGGAAGGTGGTATACAATGAGCAGTTCTTC CASGLGTGKVVYNEQFF
. . TRBJ2-7 15 TRBV7-3 TGTGCCAGCAGCTTAACCGCGGGCGCAGGCAACGAGCAGTACTTC CASSLTAGAGNEQYF
. . TRBJ1-4 14 TRBV6-4 TGTGCCAGCAGTGACTCGCAGTTTAATGAAAAACTGTTTTTT CASSDSQFNEKLFF
. TRBD2 TRBJ2-3 14 TRBV7-3 TGTGCCAGCAGCCGGCTAGCGGGGGGAGATACGCAGTATTTT CASSRLAGGDTQYF
. TRBD1 TRBJ1-4 16 TRBV5-1 TGCGCCAGCAGCGAGGGACAGGGGGCGACTAATGAAAAACTGTTTTTT CASSEGQGATNEKLFF
. . TRBJ2-5 17 TRBV10-2 TGCGCCAGCAGTGAGGGAGCTAGCGCGGAGCGTCGGGAGACCCAGTACTTC CASSEGASAERRETQYF
once . TRBJ1-1 14 TRBV7-3 TGTGCCAGCAGCTTAAACAGCCAGAACACTGAAGCTTTCTTT CASSLNSQNTEAFF
once TRBD1 TRBJ2-6 13 TRBV7-3 TGTGCCAGCCGCCGGGCAGGGGGCGACGTCCTGACTTTC CASRRAGGDVLTF
. . TRBJ1-1 15 TRBV7-9 TGTGCCAGCAGCTCCTCTGCGGGCTTGAACACTGAAGCTTTCTTT CASSSSAGLNTEAFF
. TRBD1 TRBJ1-6 13 TRBV30 TGTGCCTGGAGAGGACAGGGTAATTCACCCCTCCACTTT CAWRGQGNSPLHF
. . TRBJ1-4 13 TRBV19 TGTGCCAGTAAGGACTTATTTAATGAAAAACTGTTTTTT CASKDLFNEKLFF
. . TRBJ2-6 15 TRBV30 TGTGCCTGGAGTGTCTCAGGGTCTGGGGCCAACGTCCTGACTTTC CAWSVSGSGANVLTF
. TRBD1 TRBJ1-4 14 TRBV18 TGTGCCAGCTCACCTGACAGGGGAGTGGAAAAACTGTTTTTT CASSPDRGVEKLFF
. TRBD1 TRBJ1-6 15 TRBV5-4 TGTGCCACCAGATTCCGGGACAGGACCAATTCACCCCTCCACTTT CATRFRDRTNSPLHF
. TRBD1 TRBJ1-6 15 TRBV5-6 TGTGCCAGCAGCTTTACCGACAGGGGGCACTCACCCCTCCACTTT CASSFTDRGHSPLHF
. . TRBJ1-1 14 TRBV6-5 TGTGCCAGCAGTATTTTAAGGGGGAACACTGAAGCTTTCTTT CASSILRGNTEAFF
. TRBD1 TRBJ1-2 15 TRBV6-6 TGTGCCAGCAGTTACTCGTCAGGGGGAAACTATGGCTACACCTTC CASSYSSGGNYGYTF
. TRBD2 TRBJ2-2 15 TRBV28 TGTGCCAGCGGGACTAGTGGGGGGGGCATCGGGGAGCTGTTTTTT CASGTSGGGIGELFF
. TRBD2 TRBJ2-1 15 TRBV29-1 TGCAGCGTTGAAGCTGGCGGGGGGCGTCGCAATGAGCAGTTCTTC CSVEAGGGRRNEQFF
. TRBD1 TRBJ1-6 16 TRBV14 TGTGCCAGCAGCCAATCCGGGACAGGGGGAGTCTCACCCCTCCACTTT CASSQSGTGGVSPLHF
. . TRBJ2-7 13 TRBV6-5 TGTGCCAGTGGGACTCCAACCTCCTACGAGCAGTACTTC CASGTPTSYEQYF
. TRBD1 TRBJ1-1 13 TRBV18 TGTGCCAGCTCATTAACAGGGGACACTGAAGCTTTCTTT CASSLTGDTEAFF
. . TRBJ1-5 14 TRBV30 TGTGCCTGGAGTGTACAGCCGGGCAATCAGCCCCAGCATTTT CAWSVQPGNQPQHF
. . TRBJ2-7 15 TRBV28 TGTGCCAGCAGTTTAGCCCAGGTCACAGCCTACGAGCAGTACTTC CASSLAQVTAYEQYF
. . TRBJ1-2 15 TRBV6-5 TGTGCCAGCAGTTACTCGCGGGATTTCAACTATGGCTACACCTTC CASSYSRDFNYGYTF
. . TRBJ1-5 12 TRBV11-2 TGTGCCAGCAGCCATGGAAGGGGGCCCCAGCATTTT CASSHGRGPQHF
once . TRBJ2-1 16 TRBV2 TGTGCCAGCAGTCGGTTGGGGCTGACGGAGCTCAATGAGCAGTTCTTC CASSRLGLTELNEQFF
. TRBD2 TRBJ2-1 12 TRBV30 TGTGCCTGGACTAGCGGGTACAATGAGCAGTTCTTC CAWTSGYNEQFF
. . TRBJ1-2 11 TRBV5-1 TGCGCCAGCAGCATGACCGGGACTCTCTTCTTC CASSMTGTLFF
. . TRBJ2-2 15 TRBV6-4 TGTGCCAGCAGTGACTCGGGGGCGCACACCGGGGAGCTGTTTTTT CASSDSGAHTGELFF
. . TRBJ2-2 14 TRBV11-2 TGTGCCAGCAGCTTAGAACTCAGGTCCGGGGAGCTGTTTTTT CASSLELRSGELFF
. . TRBJ2-7 13 TRBV5-5 TGTGCCAGCCACCGTGAGGACTCCTACGAGCAGTACTTC CASHREDSYEQYF
. . TRBJ1-4 14 TRBV27 TGTGCCAGCAGTTTATTCTGGGGGGATGAAAAACTGTTTTTT CASSLFWGDEKLFF